Sequencing of this T cell receptor (beta chain) was carried out in a study of cytomegalovirus exposure and HLA in healthy donors. PCR primers comprised 60 Vbeta and 13 Jbeta primers. Profiled with immunoSEQ multiplex PCR; TCRdb holds only in-frame clones, not every one. The sample has tens of thousands of clones, about 80% seen once; the top ten hold 45% to 60%. Broader study findings: At a 0.05 false discovery rate, a later analysis found 16,951 TCR beta sequences to be associated with HLA alleles. The study put some 150 TCR beta chains on its list as cytomegalovirus-associated. Later analysis found that TCR beta chains associated with HLA were more clonally expanded than other, equally common chains.

Details on this clone: Its antigen is undetermined.

This receptor was obtained from a man aged 50 to 59 in good health and CMV-seropositive. Sequencing input: PBMCs.

The CDR3 bases are TGTGCCTGGAGTGACGGCCTAGGCACTTCTCCGTACTTC. As protein: CAWSDGLGTSPYF. This chain joins TRBV30 and TRBJ2-7; no definite D call. The germline V gene has CDR1 GTSNPN and CDR2 SVGIG (reference sequence). This CDR3 spans 13 amino acids. The V end was cut by 1 base, the J end by 12 bases, with 19 bases between.